This entry describes one T cell receptor beta chain. The record originates from a study of blood T cell repertoires in COVID-19. Participant-given clinical history determined each cohort assignment. V shed 3 bases and J shed 2 bases, with 11 bases lying between them. CDR3 length: 15 amino acids. CDR1 and CDR2 (germline): MGHRA, YSYEKL. Assay used: immunoSEQ multiplex PCR; TCRdb lists only in-frame clones, some missing. Of about 190,000 clones in the sample, approximately 84% were seen once. The TCR sequence derives from a woman aged 25 to 39 who had recovered from COVID-19. This chain connects TRBV4-1 to TRBJ2-4; D might be TRBD1 (5 bases). Sequenced input: PBMCs or T cells enriched from blood (not recorded which). CDR3 DNA: TGCGCCAGCAGCCAGCAGGGATGGTCCAAAAACATTCAGTACTTC. This encodes CASSQQGWSKNIQYF.